The 6 T cell receptor beta chains given below trace back to one sample, sequenced in a study of blood T cell repertoires in COVID-19. Sequencing used immunoSEQ multiplex PCR; TCRdb keeps in-frame clones, though not all of them. The sample shows 75,000 to 100,000 clones, about 89% of them seen only once. Source material: peripheral blood. These receptors were obtained from a human donor in a cohort sampled during active COVID-19.

This chain joins TRBV5-1 and TRBJ2-1; a weak D match, TRBD1 (5 bases). The CDR3 is 14 amino acids. Germline V CDR1 and CDR2: SGHRS, YFSETQ. V was trimmed by 2 bases and J by 3 bases, leaving 9 bases between them. As DNA, the CDR3 is TGCGCCAGCAGCTTACAGGACCTCTACAATGAGCAGTTCTTC. This translates into CASSLQDLYNEQFF. Using reference TRBV5-1 and TRBJ2-1 for the parts outside the CDR3, the full variable domain is KAGVTQTPRYLIKTRGQQVTLSCSPISGHRSVSWYQQTPGQGLQFLFEYFSETQRNKGNFPGRFSGRQFSNSRSEMNVSTLELGDSALYLCASSLQDLYNEQFFGPGTRLTVL.

This rearrangement joins TRBV2 to TRBJ2-1, with TRBD2 identical over 12 bases. Looked up from germline, CDR1 is SNHLY and CDR2 is FYNNEI. J was trimmed by 8 bases and V by 6 bases; bases with no gene match: 5. The CDR3 loop spans 14 amino acids. The CDR3, as DNA: TGTGCCAGCAGCGGGGGACTAGCGGGCGATGAGCAGTTCTTC. Amino acid sequence: CASSGGLAGDEQFF. Full variable domain (rest looked up from reference TRBV2 and TRBJ2-1): EPEVTQTPSHQVTQMGQEVILRCVPISNHLYFYWYRQILGQKVEFLVSFYNNEISEKSEIFDDQFSVERPDGSNFTLKIRSTKLEDSAMYFCASSGGLAGDEQFFGPGTRLTVL.

The CDR3: CASSAQGAGNTIYF. The CDR3 DNA is TGTGCCAGCAGCGCACAGGGGGCTGGAAACACCATATATTTT. This chain joins TRBV9 and TRBJ1-3; 8 positions agree with TRBD1. The germline gives CDR1 SGDLS, CDR2 YYNGEE. The ends lost 3 bases at V and 2 bases at J; junction bases unmatched: 1. CDR3 length equals 14 residues.

In this sample, this clone turned up a few times. The V call is TRBV7-8, the J call TRBJ1-3; 7 bases are shared with TRBD1. J was trimmed by 0 bases and V by 5 bases; bases with no gene match: 7. CDR3 size: 16 residues. Per the germline V gene, CDR1 is SGHVS and CDR2 is FQNEAQ. As DNA, the CDR3 is TGTGCCAGCAGCCCGATTCGGGACAGCTCTGGAAACACCATATATTTT. This codes for CASSPIRDSSGNTIYF.

CDR3 in amino acids: CASSPSPGPFAQETQYF. In DNA form, the CDR3 reads TGTGCCAGCTCACCTAGTCCAGGGCCCTTCGCCCAAGAGACCCAGTACTTC. This chain links TRBV18 with TRBJ2-5, with D possibly matching TRBD1 (5 bases). The CDR3 consists of 17 residues. CDR1 is KGHSH and CDR2 is LQKENI in the germline V gene. V lost 3 bases, J lost 1 base, and 18 bases lay in between.

V is TRBV6-1 and J is TRBJ1-5, with unresolved D. V was pared by 1 base and J by 0 bases, with 4 bases between. Germline V gene data show CDR1 as MNHNS and CDR2 as SASEGT. The CDR3 sequence is 14 residues long. The CDR3 loop is CASSEVHSNQPQHF. CDR3 nucleotide sequence: TGTGCCAGCAGTGAAGTTCATAGCAATCAGCCCCAGCATTTT.